This T cell receptor (beta chain) was sequenced in a study of CD8+ T cells in alopecia areata. Study findings and constraints: TCR sharing was clearer in mice than between patients, perhaps partly owing to patient HLA diversity. Sequenced scalp T cells also include alphabeta T cells resident in normal skin. Lesional scalp exceeded normal scalp in clonality, especially in alopecia totalis/universalis.

Peripheral blood, together with lesional scalp punch biopsies, was collected from alopecia areata patients. As concerns this clone: The target antigen is unknown.

As the sequencing template, cDNA was produced by extracting RNA and reverse transcribing it. Here immunoSEQ multiplex PCR was the method, and the copy in TCRdb shows in-frame clones only, minus some. The sample has about 110,000 clones, 55% to 60% seen once. This TCR derives from a human donor with alopecia areata. Material: NKG2D-low CD8+ T cells sorted from blood.

The CDR3 loop is CASSPGWSEQFF. The CDR3 DNA is TGTGCCAGCAGTCCTGGCTGGTCTGAGCAGTTCTTC. The chain uses TRBV28 and TRBJ2-1; the D is unclear. V was clipped by 5 bases and J by 9 bases, with 11 bases between them. Germline V lookup: CDR1 MDHEN, CDR2 SYDVKM. The CDR3 is 12 amino acids.